This T cell receptor beta chain was documented in a study of blood T cell repertoires in COVID-19. In the study overall: The analysed material was cDNA or gDNA that came from T cells, B-cell-depleted T cells, or PBMCs.

The ends were cut back, 3 bases at V and 3 bases at J, with 11 bases in the middle. Per the germline V gene, CDR1 is SGDLS and CDR2 is YYNGEE. The CDR3 has 14 amino acids. In the original analysis: Cell counts per sample came from amplifying reference gene primers. TCRdb's copy holds only in-frame clones and misses some; the assay was immunoSEQ multiplex PCR. Clone size and V and J calls were adopted from that table, with D and trimming inferred from the DNA. Counted here are 50,000 to 65,000 clones, around four fifths occurring once; the ten biggest clones make up roughly 6%. This clone occurred once.

This TCR came from a human donor in a cohort sampled during active COVID-19. The chain employs TRBV9 and TRBJ2-3, with a weak D call TRBD2 (6 bases). Sequencing input: peripheral blood. CDR3 amino acids: CASSAPGGTDTQYF. CDR3 DNA sequence: TGTGCCAGCAGCGCTCCCGGGGGTACAGATACGCAGTATTTT. Using reference TRBV9 and TRBJ2-3 for the parts outside the CDR3, the full variable domain is DSGVTQTPKHLITATGQRVTLRCSPRSGDLSVYWYQQSLDQGLQFLIQYYNGEERAKGNILERFSAQQFPDLHSELNLSSLELGDSALYFCASSAPGGTDTQYFGPGTRLTVL.